This T cell receptor (beta chain) was sequenced for a study of monozygotic twins with inflammatory bowel disease. The quantity of total RNA per TCR library was about 3,700 ng. Per individual sample, eight separate reactions were used to make cDNA. Following a re-call of the 5' RACE reads, TCRdb has one entry per CDR3 protein and lacks DNA. The sample has under 350,000 distinct CDR3 sequences. CDR1 SGHRS and CDR2 YFSETQ come from the germline V gene. The CDR3 has 14 residues. Study-wide results and caveats: T cell subtypes were not distinguishable in this analysis. Concordance status among twins (concordant versus discordant) showed no link to repertoire similarity, possibly from limited power.

A word on this clonotype: The antigen remains undetermined.

The origin of this receptor is a human donor with ulcerative colitis or Crohn's disease, or a healthy co-twin of an affected twin (not recorded which). The sample taken for sequencing was blood. The J gene is TRBJ1-5, the V gene TRBV5-1. CDR3 sequence: CASSFEGGNQPQHF.